The 27 T cell receptor beta chains presented below share a single source sample, sequenced in a study of breast tumors, draining lymph nodes, adjacent tissues. TCRdb called the multiplex PCR reads again in MiXCR, with one record for every CDR3 protein. The sample gives approximately 12,000 distinct CDR3 sequences, 50% of which show up once; about 42% is in the top ten. Sequencing input: tumor-adjacent breast tissue. The receptors shown here come from a female donor with breast cancer. Some clones in this sample may be carry-over from other donors' samples.

This sequence joins TRBV12-5 and TRBJ1-5, with D maybe TRBD1 (5 bases). The V end lost 7 bases, the J end lost 3 bases, and 16 bases lay between the germline ends. CDR1 is LGHNT and CDR2 is FRNRAP in the germline V gene. CDR3 length: 15 residues. The CDR3 nucleotides are TGTGCTAGTGCCCAAGCCAGGGAATTCAATCAGCCCCAGCATTTT. It yields the protein CASAQAREFNQPQHF.

V gene TRBV5-1 combines with J gene TRBJ2-1, with a possible D match to TRBD2 (6 bases). Between the trimmed V and J ends, which lost 4 bases and 4 bases, there was a span of 15 bases. CDR1 is SGHRS and CDR2 is YFSETQ in the germline V gene. This CDR3 region has 15 residues. In nucleotides, the CDR3 is TGCGCCAGCAGCGAGGGACTTACGGATTACAATGAGCAGTTCTTC. It specifies CASSEGLTDYNEQFF.

This clonotype was found a few times. Sequence at one end of the junction differs from germline and may be a read error. In DNA, the CDR3 is TGTGCCAGCAGCTTAGGTGCGGGAGGGCCTGGGACCCAGCACTTC. Protein: CASSLGAGGPGTQHF. The V call is TRBV7-2, the J call TRBJ2-5, with TRBD2 matching over 9 bases. CDR3 size: 15 residues. Per germline, CDR1 SGHTA and CDR2 FQGNSA.

The genes are TRBV7-9 and TRBJ1-6; D is perhaps TRBD1 (5 bases). Trimming removed 5 bases from V and 4 bases from J, with 6 bases in between. The length of the CDR3 is 13 residues. Per the germline V gene, CDR1 is SEHNR and CDR2 is FQNEAQ (reference sequence). CDR3 loop: CASSGGYNSPLHF. CDR3 sequence (DNA): TGTGCCAGCAGCGGGGGATATAATTCACCCCTCCACTTT.

This chain joins TRBV25-1 and TRBJ2-3; TRBD2 matches 15 bases. CDR1 and CDR2 (germline): MGHDK, SYGVNS. Losses at the gene ends were 1 base for V and 5 bases for J; bases not matched to a gene: 1. CDR3 length: 16 amino acids. The CDR3 reads CASSESGLAGGDTQYF. The CDR3 DNA reads TGTGCCAGCAGTGAATCGGGACTAGCGGGGGGAGATACGCAGTATTTT.

The table lists this clonotype with many counts. A much larger clone sits a single nucleotide away, making a read error possible. V is TRBV6-6 and J is TRBJ2-3; the D gene could be TRBD1 or TRBD2 (5 bases each). CDR1 MNHNY and CDR2 SVGAGI come from the germline V gene (reference sequence). The V and J ends lost 8 bases and 4 bases respectively, with 13 bases between them. This CDR3 is 13 amino acids long. CDR3 residues: CASLHQGADTQYF. CDR3 DNA sequence: TGTGCCAGCTTACACCAGGGAGCAGATACGCAGTATTTT.

This clonotype has at least ten counts. The rearrangement links TRBV9 to TRBJ2-3, with TRBD2 matching over 9 bases. The CDR3 contains 15 residues. Germline CDR1 is SGDLS and CDR2 is YYNGEE. V trimming: 0 bases; J trimming: 6 bases; junction bases outside the gene matches: 5. CDR3 sequence reads: CASSVGGLALDTQYF. The CDR3 nucleotides read TGTGCCAGCAGCGTAGGGGGACTAGCTCTGGATACGCAGTATTTT.

This chain links TRBV4-2 with TRBJ1-3; 8 bases map to TRBD1. The V gene's germline CDR1 is LGHNA and CDR2 YNFKEQ. Trimming at V came to 2 bases and at J to 4 bases, leaving 7 bases not matched to a gene. This CDR3 has 16 residues. CDR3 residues: CASSQSAGGLGNTIYF. As DNA, the CDR3 is TGTGCCAGCAGCCAATCCGCAGGGGGCCTGGGAAACACCATATATTTT.

There are many counts of this clonotype. This chain uses TRBV6-1 with TRBJ2-7, with 8 nucleotides matching TRBD1. The CDR3 loop spans 15 amino acids. V lost 1 base to trimming and J lost 4 bases; unmatched junction nucleotides: 6. CDR1 and CDR2 (germline): MNHNS, SASEGT. The CDR3 region has the DNA TGTGCCAGCAGTGAAGAAGCAGGGGGCGGGTACGAGCAGTACTTC. Protein product: CASSEEAGGGYEQYF.

This chain connects TRBV19 to TRBJ2-7; TRBD2 agrees at 12 bases. Germline values: CDR1 LNHDA, CDR2 SQIVND (reference sequence). The trim removed 5 bases at V and 2 bases at J, leaving 4 bases unmatched. This CDR3 has 15 residues. The CDR3 DNA is TGTGCCAGTAGTGTCCGACTAGCGGGAGCCTACGAGCAGTACTTC. Its protein product is CASSVRLAGAYEQYF. Full variable domain (outside the CDR3, taken from reference TRBV19 and TRBJ2-7): DGGITQSPKYLFRKEGQNVTLSCEQNLNHDAMYWYRQDPGQGLRLIYYSQIVNDFQKGDIAEGYSVSREKKESFPLTVTSAQKNPTAFYLCASSVRLAGAYEQYFGPGTRLTVT.

By sample fraction, this clonotype is medium-sized. The chain employs TRBV20-1 and TRBJ2-7; 13 bases match TRBD2. Unmatched junction bases numbered 3, after V lost 2 bases and J lost 5 bases. The CDR3 has 14 amino acids. CDR1 and CDR2 from the germline V gene are DFQATT and SNEGSKA (reference sequence). DNA for the CDR3: TGCAGTGCTAGAACTAGCGGGAGGGGCCACGAGCAGTACTTC. As protein: CSARTSGRGHEQYF.

This rearrangement joins TRBV19 to TRBJ1-5; D is unclear. This CDR3 has 12 residues. Germline V gene sequence: CDR1 LNHDA, CDR2 SQIVND (reference sequence). Trimming left V 5 bases short and J 3 bases short, with 5 bases between. CDR3 sequence: CASSVPNQPQHF. As DNA, the CDR3 is TGTGCCAGTAGTGTCCCCAATCAGCCCCAGCATTTT.

This clonotype came up once. The J gene is TRBJ1-2, the V gene TRBV6-5; the D gene is possibly TRBD1 (6 bases). Per the germline V gene, CDR1 is MNHEY and CDR2 is SVGAGI. The CDR3 is made up of 15 amino acids. V lost 0 bases and J lost 1, with 9 bases in between. The CDR3 loop reads CASSYSGGSNYGYTF. The CDR3 DNA reads as TGTGCCAGCAGTTACTCAGGGGGTAGTAACTATGGCTACACCTTC.

CDR3 sequence (DNA): TGTGCCAGCAGTTGGGACTTCTCCTCAACTAATGAAAAACTGTTTTTT. Its translation: CASSWDFSSTNEKLFF. The V call is TRBV6-2 or TRBV6-3, the J call TRBJ1-4; the D gene is possibly TRBD1 (5 bases). Germline CDR1 is MNHEY and CDR2 is SVGEGT. V lost 4 bases, J lost 0 bases, and 12 bases lay in between. There are 16 residues in the CDR3.

In this sample, this clonotype turned up many times. For the CDR3, the DNA is TGTGCCAGCAGTTTTAACACCGGGGAGCTGTTTTTT. Amino acids: CASSFNTGELFF. The chain is built from TRBV12-3 or TRBV12-4 and TRBJ2-2; D remains ambiguous. V was trimmed by 3 bases and J by 2 bases, leaving 1 base between them. This CDR3 comprises 12 residues.

This chain uses TRBV6-6 with TRBJ2-7, with TRBD2 matching over 8 bases. With 6 bases clipped from V and 4 bases from J, the junction kept 8 bases outside the gene matches. The CDR3 is 14 amino acids. Germline values: CDR1 MNHNY, CDR2 SVGAGI (reference sequence). The CDR3 is CASSLESGGYEQYF. CDR3 nucleotide sequence: TGTGCCAGCAGCCTTGAGAGCGGGGGATACGAGCAGTACTTC.

The sample holds many counts of this clonotype. Here the CDR3 reads CASSQLDEQFF. CDR3 sequence (DNA): TGTGCCAGCAGCCAACTCGATGAGCAGTTCTTC. The chain is built from TRBV3-1 and TRBJ2-1; D remains unclear. Germline V CDR1 and CDR2: LGHDT, YNNKEL (reference sequence). This CDR3 spans 11 amino acids. The ends were cut back, 2 bases at V and 8 bases at J, with 4 bases in the middle.

The chain combines TRBV5-1 with TRBJ2-7; the D gene could be TRBD1 or TRBD2 (5 bases each). The CDR3 has 15 residues. The V end was cut by 4 bases, the J end by 7 bases, with 21 bases between. The germline CDR1 and CDR2 sequences are SGHRS and YFSETQ. The CDR3 sequence is CASSARESGTSEQYF. CDR3 sequence (DNA): TGCGCCAGCAGCGCCCGGGAATCTGGGACGAGTGAGCAGTACTTC.

The J gene is TRBJ1-3, the V gene TRBV20-1; D might be TRBD1 (6 bases). CDR3 length equals 14 residues. CDR1 and CDR2 from the germline V gene are DFQATT and SNEGSKA (reference sequence). V lost 5 bases to trimming and J lost 0 bases, with 11 bases between them. The CDR3 protein is CSASRQDSGNTIYF. The CDR3 nucleotides read TGCAGTGCTTCAAGACAGGACTCTGGAAACACCATATATTTT.

By its share, this clonotype is medium-sized. The V call is TRBV12-3 or TRBV12-4, the J call TRBJ1-3; 9 bases match TRBD1. CDR3 length: 16 residues. With V trimmed by 5 bases and J by 0 bases, 5 bases remained unmatched. CDR3 sequence: CASSRGQGSSGNTIYF. The CDR3 nucleotides are TGTGCCAGCAGTCGCGGACAGGGGAGCTCTGGAAACACCATATATTTT.

Judged by abundance, this clonotype is medium-sized. V is TRBV20-1 and J is TRBJ2-1, with a tentative D call TRBD2 (5 bases). Trimming took 0 bases from V and 6 from J, leaving 12 bases between them. Germline CDR1 DFQATT, CDR2 SNEGSKA (reference sequence). This CDR3 region has 14 residues. CDR3 in amino acids: CSARDRGQPNEQFF. The CDR3 DNA reads TGCAGTGCTAGAGATCGAGGGCAGCCCAATGAGCAGTTCTTC.

This clonotype has a count of ten or more. The chain uses TRBV28 and TRBJ2-7, with 9 bases matching TRBD1. Germline V gene data show CDR1 as MDHEN and CDR2 as SYDVKM. The length of the CDR3 is 13 residues. V lost 3 bases, J lost 7 bases, and 4 bases stayed unmatched. CDR3 sequence: CASSFPGTGEQYF. CDR3 DNA: TGTGCCAGCAGTTTCCCCGGGACAGGGGAGCAGTACTTC.

This clonotype was counted a few times. V usage is TRBV7-9 and J usage is TRBJ2-2; no clear D. In germline, CDR1 is SEHNR, CDR2 FQNEAQ (reference sequence). V was pared by 3 bases and J by 3 bases, with 2 bases between. CDR3 size: 12 residues. CDR3 protein: CASSLDTGELFF. CDR3 nucleotides: TGTGCCAGCAGCTTGGACACCGGGGAGCTGTTTTTT.

At least ten counts were recorded for this clonotype. The V gene is TRBV20-1, the J gene TRBJ1-4, with 7 bases aligning to TRBD1. V shed 3 bases, J shed 8 bases, and the junction held 6 bases outside the gene matches. CDR3 length: 13 residues. Germline V gene lookup returns CDR1 DFQATT and CDR2 SNEGSKA (reference sequence). The CDR3 here is CSARGQLSEKLFF. CDR3 nucleotides: TGCAGTGCTAGGGGACAGCTGTCAGAAAAACTGTTTTTT.

The chain combines TRBV5-4 with TRBJ2-7; a weak D match, TRBD2 (5 bases). CDR1 SGHNT and CDR2 YYREEE come from the germline V gene (reference sequence). The CDR3 covers 13 residues. V was pared by 0 bases and J by 6 bases, with 10 bases between. CDR3 protein: CASSLERGSEQYF. The CDR3 coding sequence is TGTGCCAGCAGCTTGGAGAGAGGGTCCGAGCAGTACTTC.

The chain employs TRBV12-5 and TRBJ2-2; 9 bases fit TRBD2. This CDR3 region has 17 residues. Germline V lookup: CDR1 LGHNT, CDR2 FRNRAP. Germline trimming cut 5 bases from V and 3 bases from J; bases unmatched to any gene: 10. The CDR3 protein is CASGGGSGGSDTGELFF. The CDR3, as DNA: TGTGCTAGTGGTGGGGGTAGCGGGGGCTCGGACACCGGGGAGCTGTTTTTT.

This clonotype occurred many times. This CDR3 is CASSQDYRGREQYF. The CDR3 nucleotides are TGTGCCAGCAGCCAAGATTACAGGGGGCGCGAGCAGTACTTC. The chain carries TRBV3-1 and TRBJ2-7; 9 bases are a match to TRBD1. The CDR3 totals 14 residues. The V gene's germline CDR1 is LGHDT and CDR2 YNNKEL (reference sequence). V gave up 0 bases and J gave up 6 bases; unmatched junction bases: 3.